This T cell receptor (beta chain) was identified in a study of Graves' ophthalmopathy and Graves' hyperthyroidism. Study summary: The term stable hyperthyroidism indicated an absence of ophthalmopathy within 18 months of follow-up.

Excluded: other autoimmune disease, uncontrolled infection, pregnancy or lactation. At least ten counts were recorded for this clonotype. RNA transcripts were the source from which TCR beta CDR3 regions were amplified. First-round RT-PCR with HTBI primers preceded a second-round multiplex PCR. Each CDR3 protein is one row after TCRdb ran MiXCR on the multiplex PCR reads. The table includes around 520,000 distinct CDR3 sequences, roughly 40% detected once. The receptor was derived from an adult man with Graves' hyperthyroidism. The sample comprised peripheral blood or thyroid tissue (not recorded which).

CDR3 residues: CASSLILTPEAPLHF. The CDR3 DNA reads as TGTGCCAGCAGCTTAATACTAACACCGGAGGCCCCCCTCCACTTT. The V gene is TRBV7-8, the J gene TRBJ1-6; the D is unclear. The CDR3 runs 15 residues. The V end was cut by 2 bases, the J end by 13 bases, with 18 bases between. Germline V gene sequence: CDR1 SGHVS, CDR2 FQNEAQ.